This T cell receptor beta chain is from a study of PD-1 blockade in classical Hodgkin lymphoma. Study-level findings and limits: Baseline TCR diversity was reportedly lower in newly diagnosed patients than in healthy donors. It was reported as lower still in relapsed/refractory patients. Those achieving complete response showed baseline diversity like newly diagnosed patients.

Trimming cost V 4 bases and J 4 bases; bases outside gene matches: 5. Germline V gene lookup returns CDR1 MNHNS and CDR2 SASEGT. This CDR3 spans 16 amino acids. A few counts support this clone. Its antigen remains unidentified. Time point of the sample: cycle 4 day 1 (C4D1), after more than 5 weeks of nivolumab. All patients experienced relapse after autologous stem cell transplantation, and brentuximab vedotin exposure was variable. Reported best responses ranged across complete response, partial response or progressive disease. TCRdb's table, derived via immunoSEQ multiplex PCR, lists solely in-frame clones and lacks some. The sample carries around 92,000 clones, 75% to 85% recorded once.

The TCR was taken from a human donor with classical Hodgkin lymphoma. The sample in question was peripheral blood mononuclear cells (PBMCs), obtained before the fourth cycle of nivolumab. The rearrangement joins TRBV6-1 to TRBJ2-6, with 9 bases that match TRBD1. The CDR3 here is CASSVGTGTGANVLTF. CDR3 nucleotide sequence: TGTGCCAGCAGTGTGGGGACAGGGACCGGGGCCAACGTCCTGACTTTC.